The present TCR beta chain was sequenced within a study of shared clonotypes between healthy human individuals. Study-level points and caveats: A small donor pool kept down the genetic and exposure-history diversity that was represented.

Produced via immunoSEQ multiplex PCR; TCRdb's table is partial and in-frame only. The sample includes 1.6 million or so clones, 96% of them seen just once. Per the germline V gene, CDR1 is SNHLY and CDR2 is FYNNEI. This CDR3 comprises 12 residues. V shed 6 bases and J 9 bases; nucleotides not matched to a gene: 6. All donors were Caucasian adults living in Nashville, Tennessee. With respect to this clone: Antigen: not known.

This receptor was taken from a man younger than 40 in good health. The source material was naive CD4+ T cells sorted from blood. As to subset: CD45RA+ positively selected. The chain carries TRBV2 and TRBJ2-7; 9 nucleotides agree with TRBD1. The CDR3 reads CASRGTGPGQYF. In DNA form, the CDR3 reads TGTGCCAGCAGGGGGACAGGGCCAGGGCAGTACTTC.